The rows below give T cell receptor beta chains drawn from one sample of a study of T cells in Graves' hyperthyroidism and ophthalmopathy. TCRdb re-analysed the multiplex PCR reads in MiXCR, keeping a single row per CDR3 protein. Here the sample spans a few hundred thousand distinct CDR3 sequences, about 14% being singletons. Sequenced material: blood. These receptors all come from a woman aged 25 to 45 with Graves' ophthalmopathy. Both conserved end residues are part of each CDR3. Each record gives: clone size, D gene, J gene, V gene, CDR3 DNA, CDR3 protein. D genes are given only for firm matches. For some rows the clone size is stated as once, few or many, or as a class when expanded; others skip it.

size: .; D: .; J: TRBJ1-5; V: TRBV2; DNA: TGTGCCAGCACCGAAGGTGAGGCCGACAATCAGCCCCAGCATTTT; CDR3: CASTEGEADNQPQHF
size: few; D: TRBD2; J: TRBJ2-3; V: TRBV6-2/TRBV6-3; DNA: TGTGCCAGCAGGGAGGGACTAGCGACTAGCACAGATACGCAGTATTTT; CDR3: CASREGLATSTDTQYF
size: many; D: .; J: TRBJ2-4; V: TRBV6-2/TRBV6-3; DNA: TGTGCCAGCAGTAACCCTGGGCAGGTGGAGGCCAAAAACATTCAGTACTTC; CDR3: CASSNPGQVEAKNIQYF
size: many; D: .; J: TRBJ1-2; V: TRBV2; DNA: TGTGCCAGCAGGGGGAAGGCAGGGCCTAATGGCTACACCTTC; CDR3: CASRGKAGPNGYTF
size: many; D: .; J: TRBJ2-2; V: TRBV20-1; DNA: TGCAGTGCCAGCCCACAGGACTACACCGGGGAGCTGTTTTTT; CDR3: CSASPQDYTGELFF
size: .; D: .; J: TRBJ1-3; V: TRBV4-1; DNA: TGCGCCAGCAGCCAAGGGGAGCGGGCGGGGATGGCTGGAAACACCATATATTTT; CDR3: CASSQGERAGMAGNTIYF
size: few; D: .; J: TRBJ2-4; V: TRBV6-1; DNA: TGTGCCAGCTCCATAGTCGGAAACATTCAGTACTTC; CDR3: CASSIVGNIQYF
size: .; D: TRBD1; J: TRBJ1-1; V: TRBV20-1; DNA: TGCAGTGCTAGAAATCGCAGGGGGGACCCTGAAGCTTTCTTT; CDR3: CSARNRRGDPEAFF
size: few; D: .; J: TRBJ2-4; V: TRBV20-1; DNA: TGCAGTGCTACGATAGGGAACAACATTCAGTACTTC; CDR3: CSATIGNNIQYF
size: few; D: .; J: TRBJ2-5; V: TRBV11-3; DNA: TGTGCCAGCAGCCGAGGTATAGAGACCCAGTACTTC; CDR3: CASSRGIETQYF
size: many; D: .; J: TRBJ2-3; V: TRBV7-2; DNA: TGTGCCAGCAGCTTATGGGGGGATACGCAGTATTTT; CDR3: CASSLWGDTQYF
size: many; D: .; J: TRBJ2-1; V: TRBV12-3/TRBV12-4; DNA: TGTGCCAGCAGTTTCGGTCTAGACGGCCTTATGGATGAGCAGTTCTTC; CDR3: CASSFGLDGLMDEQFF
size: .; D: .; J: TRBJ1-4; V: TRBV20-1; DNA: TGCAGTGCTCGGCCTTCGACTAATGAAAAACTGTTTTTT; CDR3: CSARPSTNEKLFF
size: many; D: .; J: TRBJ1-1; V: TRBV7-8; DNA: TGTGCCAGCACCTACGGGTCGAACACTGAAGCTTTCTTT; CDR3: CASTYGSNTEAFF
size: .; D: TRBD1; J: TRBJ1-2; V: TRBV19; DNA: TGTGCCAGTAGTATAGATCTGACAGGGGATGGCTACACCTTC; CDR3: CASSIDLTGDGYTF
size: many; D: TRBD1; J: TRBJ1-1; V: TRBV18; DNA: TGTGCCAGCTCACCGGTACTAGGACAGGGAAACACTGAAGCTTTCTTT; CDR3: CASSPVLGQGNTEAFF
size: many; D: .; J: TRBJ1-5; V: TRBV7-2; DNA: TGTGCCAGCAGCCCGACGAGCAGTTTGCTAGGCAATCAGCCCCAGCATTTT; CDR3: CASSPTSSLLGNQPQHF
size: .; D: .; J: TRBJ1-1; V: TRBV7-9; DNA: TGTGCCAGCAGCCCCGCCGGTGAAGCTTTCTTT; CDR3: CASSPAGEAFF
size: .; D: .; J: TRBJ1-6; V: TRBV27; DNA: TGTGCCAGCAGTACTTACGGAGGACCGGGTGTATCTCCCCTCCACTTT; CDR3: CASSTYGGPGVSPLHF
size: many; D: .; J: TRBJ2-7; V: TRBV20-1; DNA: TGCAGTGCTAGACCTTCGGGGACGAGCTCCTACGAGCAGTACTTC; CDR3: CSARPSGTSSYEQYF
size: many; D: .; J: TRBJ2-7; V: TRBV11-2; DNA: TGTGCCAGCAGCTTAAGCCCCCCAGGGGTCCCGTACGAGCAGTACTTC; CDR3: CASSLSPPGVPYEQYF
size: many; D: TRBD1; J: TRBJ1-2; V: TRBV27; DNA: TGTGCCAGCAGAAAAGGATCAGGGGGACCTTTCTATGGCTACACCTTC; CDR3: CASRKGSGGPFYGYTF